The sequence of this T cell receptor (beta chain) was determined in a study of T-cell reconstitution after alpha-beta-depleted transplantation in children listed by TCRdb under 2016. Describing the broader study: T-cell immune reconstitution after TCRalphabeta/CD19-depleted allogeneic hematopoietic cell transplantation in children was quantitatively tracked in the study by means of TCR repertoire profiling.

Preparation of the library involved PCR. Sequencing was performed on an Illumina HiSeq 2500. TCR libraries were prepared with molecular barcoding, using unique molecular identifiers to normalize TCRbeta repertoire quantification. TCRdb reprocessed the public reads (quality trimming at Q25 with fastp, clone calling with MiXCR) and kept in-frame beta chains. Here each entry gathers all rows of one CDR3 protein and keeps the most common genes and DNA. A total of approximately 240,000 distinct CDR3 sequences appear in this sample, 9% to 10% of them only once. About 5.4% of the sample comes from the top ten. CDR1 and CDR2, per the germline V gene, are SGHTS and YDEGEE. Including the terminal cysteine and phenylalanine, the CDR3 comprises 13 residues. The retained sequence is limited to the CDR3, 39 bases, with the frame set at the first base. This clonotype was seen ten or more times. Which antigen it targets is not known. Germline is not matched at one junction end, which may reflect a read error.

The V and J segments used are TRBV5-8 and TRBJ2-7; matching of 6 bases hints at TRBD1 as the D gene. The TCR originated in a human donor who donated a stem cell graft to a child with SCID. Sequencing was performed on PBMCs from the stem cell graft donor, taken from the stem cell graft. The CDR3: CASSTTSRQVDDF. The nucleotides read TGTGCCAGCAGCACCACTTCTCGACAGGTGGATGACTTC.